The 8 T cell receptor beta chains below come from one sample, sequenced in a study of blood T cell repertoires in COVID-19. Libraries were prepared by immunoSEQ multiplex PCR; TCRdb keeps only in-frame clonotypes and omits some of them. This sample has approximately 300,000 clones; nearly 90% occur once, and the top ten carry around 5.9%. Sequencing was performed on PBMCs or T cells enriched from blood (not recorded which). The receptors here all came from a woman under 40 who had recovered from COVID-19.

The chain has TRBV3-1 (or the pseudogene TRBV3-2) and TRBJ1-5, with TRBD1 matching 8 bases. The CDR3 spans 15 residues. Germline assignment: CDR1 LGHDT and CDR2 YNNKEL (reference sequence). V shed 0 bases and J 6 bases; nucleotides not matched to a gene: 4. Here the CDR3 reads CASSQDSQGGQPQHF. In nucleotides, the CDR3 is TGTGCCAGCAGCCAAGATTCACAGGGGGGTCAGCCCCAGCATTTT.

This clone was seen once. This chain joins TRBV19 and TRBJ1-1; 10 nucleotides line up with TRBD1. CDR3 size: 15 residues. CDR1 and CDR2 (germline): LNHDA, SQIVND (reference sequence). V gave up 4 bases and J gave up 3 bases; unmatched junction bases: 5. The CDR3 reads CASSTDRGPDTEAFF. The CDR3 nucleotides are TGTGCCAGTAGTACCGACAGGGGGCCGGACACTGAAGCTTTCTTT.

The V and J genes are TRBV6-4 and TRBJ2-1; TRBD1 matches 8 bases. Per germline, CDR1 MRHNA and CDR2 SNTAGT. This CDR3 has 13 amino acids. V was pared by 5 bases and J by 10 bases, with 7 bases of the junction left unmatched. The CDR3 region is CASSPGPGGEQFF. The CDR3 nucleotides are TGTGCCAGCAGTCCGGGACCAGGGGGCGAGCAGTTCTTC.

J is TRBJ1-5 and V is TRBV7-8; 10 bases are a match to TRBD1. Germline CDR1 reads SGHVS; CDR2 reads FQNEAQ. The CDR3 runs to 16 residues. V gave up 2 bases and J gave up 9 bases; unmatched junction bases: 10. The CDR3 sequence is CASSLRDRGNSWPQHF. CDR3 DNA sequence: TGTGCCAGCAGCTTACGGGACAGGGGCAATAGTTGGCCCCAGCATTTT.

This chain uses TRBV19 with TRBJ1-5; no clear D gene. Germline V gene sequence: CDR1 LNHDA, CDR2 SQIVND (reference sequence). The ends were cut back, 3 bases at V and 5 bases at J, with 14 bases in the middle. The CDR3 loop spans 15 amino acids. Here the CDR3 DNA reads TGTGCCAGTAGTATTCCCACCCGACGGGATCAGCCCCAGCATTTT. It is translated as CASSIPTRRDQPQHF.

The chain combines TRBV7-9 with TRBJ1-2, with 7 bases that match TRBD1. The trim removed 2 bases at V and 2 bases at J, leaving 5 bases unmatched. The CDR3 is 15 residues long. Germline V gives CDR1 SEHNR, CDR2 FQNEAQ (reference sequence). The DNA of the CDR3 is TGTGCCAGCAGCTTACCTACGACAGGGAACTATGGCTACACCTTC. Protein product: CASSLPTTGNYGYTF.

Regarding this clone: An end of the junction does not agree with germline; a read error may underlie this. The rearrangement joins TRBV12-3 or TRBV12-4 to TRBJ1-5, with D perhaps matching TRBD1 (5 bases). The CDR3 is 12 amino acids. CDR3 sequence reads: CASTLGAQPQHF. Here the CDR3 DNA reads TGTGCCAGCACTTTAGGGGCTCAGCCCCAGCATTTT.

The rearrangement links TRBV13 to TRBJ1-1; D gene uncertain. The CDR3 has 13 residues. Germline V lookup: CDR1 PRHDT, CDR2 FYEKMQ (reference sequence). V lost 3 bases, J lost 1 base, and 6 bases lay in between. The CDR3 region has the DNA TGTGCCAGCAGCTTGAGGGAGAACACTGAAGCTTTCTTT. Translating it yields CASSLRENTEAFF.